This TCR beta chain derives from a study of blood T cell repertoires in COVID-19. For the study at large: PBMCs, B-cell-depleted T cells, or T cells provided the cDNA or gDNA that made up the material.

This study enrolled people aged 18 to 89 from 20 to 25 US geographic areas. How the authors handled the data: Amplification with reference gene primers provided the estimates of nucleated cell counts. Clones were read by immunoSEQ multiplex PCR, and TCRdb kept only the in-frame ones, dropping some. The D gene and trimming were derived from the DNA, and the V and J assignments and clone size from that table. The repertoire includes 350,000 to 400,000 clones, around nine tenths of them detected once, and approximately 0.96% sits in the top ten. The source of this sequence is a woman younger than 45 with acute COVID-19. The specimen sequenced was PBMCs or T cells enriched from blood (not recorded which).

The CDR3 region is CASSPSDGTAEAFF. The CDR3 DNA is TGTGCCAGCAGCCCCAGCGACGGAACCGCTGAAGCTTTCTTT. The chain has TRBV6-5 and TRBJ1-1; D unresolved. Between the trimmed V and J ends, which lost 6 bases and 6 bases, there was a span of 17 bases. The CDR3 contains 14 residues. Germline loops: CDR1 MNHEY, CDR2 SVGAGI.